This paragraph reports one T cell receptor beta chain. Its antigen is undetermined. This entry is derived from a study of cytomegalovirus exposure and HLA in healthy donors. Whole-study findings and limits: In an earlier analysis, about 87% or about 30%: the productive usage of most TCR beta V segments. It was taken for granted in presence/absence analyses that sequencing depth across donors was roughly uniform.

V gave up 3 bases and J gave up 4 bases; unmatched junction bases: 8. In germline, CDR1 is SEHNR, CDR2 FQNEAQ (reference sequence). CDR3 size: 15 residues. The PCR made use of 60 Vbeta and 13 Jbeta primers. Profiled with immunoSEQ multiplex PCR; TCRdb holds only in-frame clones, not every one. Of over 95,000 clones detected, roughly four fifths appear once; the ten largest clones hold around 2.6%. The chain uses TRBV7-9 and TRBJ1-1; TRBD1 aligns across 7 bases. The sequenced material came from PBMCs. The TCR originated in a woman aged 18-29 years in good health and CMV-seronegative. The CDR3 sequence: CASSLRDRAGTEAFF. The CDR3 nucleotides read TGTGCCAGCAGCTTGAGAGACAGGGCTGGCACTGAAGCTTTCTTT.